A single sample is the source of the 17 T cell receptor beta chains below, sequenced in a study of blood T cell repertoires in COVID-19. TCRdb's table, derived via immunoSEQ multiplex PCR, lists solely in-frame clones and lacks some. In the table there are about 34,000 clones, approximately 71% of which are singletons. Specimen: peripheral blood. The receptors here all came from a human donor in a cohort sampled during active COVID-19.

The chain couples TRBV27 to TRBJ1-3, with 7 bases aligning to TRBD1. Germline V gene sequence: CDR1 MNHEY, CDR2 SMNVEV (reference sequence). CDR3 size: 16 residues. Trimming cost V 5 bases and J 0 bases; bases outside gene matches: 7. DNA for the CDR3: TGTGCCAGCAGTCCCCTCGGGACAGACTCTGGAAACACCATATATTTT. It specifies CASSPLGTDSGNTIYF.

The chain carries TRBV7-9 and TRBJ1-1; TRBD1 aligns across 7 bases. V dropped 5 bases and J dropped 5; count of bases not matched to a gene: 2. Germline CDR1 is SEHNR and CDR2 is FQNEAQ (reference sequence). The CDR3 is 12 amino acids. The CDR3: CASSIQGTEAFF. The DNA for the CDR3 is TGTGCCAGCAGCATACAGGGGACTGAAGCTTTCTTT.

The chain uses TRBV28 and TRBJ1-2; 9 bases line up with TRBD1. Germline CDR1 reads MDHEN; CDR2 reads SYDVKM. V was pared by 3 bases and J by 2 bases, with 7 bases of the junction left unmatched. The CDR3 totals 16 residues. The chain's CDR3 is CASSLTGGPPNYGYTF. The CDR3 DNA sequence: TGTGCCAGCAGTTTGACAGGGGGACCTCCGAACTATGGCTACACCTTC.

The chain recombines TRBV7-8 with TRBJ2-7; 9 bases map to TRBD2. Germline trimming cut 4 bases from V and 2 bases from J; bases unmatched to any gene: 12. This CDR3 has 17 amino acids. CDR1 SGHVS and CDR2 FQNEAQ come from the germline V gene. The CDR3 region is CASSSNSAGGPTYEQYF. CDR3 in DNA: TGTGCCAGCAGCTCTAATTCAGCGGGAGGACCTACCTACGAGCAGTACTTC.

J is TRBJ2-3 and V is TRBV6-5; D is undetermined. The germline V and J ends were trimmed by 0 bases and 6 bases, with 16 bases remaining between them. The CDR3 is made up of 16 amino acids. The germline CDR1 and CDR2 sequences are MNHEY and SVGAGI. CDR3 sequence (DNA): TGTGCCAGCAGTTACTCGTCGAACCCAGGCCACGATACGCAGTATTTT. This translates into CASSYSSNPGHDTQYF.

The rearrangement links TRBV30 to TRBJ1-5, with 9 bases aligning to TRBD1. The CDR3 is made up of 15 amino acids. V lost 1 base to trimming and J lost 3 bases; unmatched junction nucleotides: 4. Germline CDR1 GTSNPN, CDR2 SVGIG (reference sequence). The CDR3 spells CAWSAGQGINQPQHF. CDR3 in DNA: TGTGCCTGGAGTGCCGGACAGGGGATCAATCAGCCCCAGCATTTT. Variable domain in full (rest from reference TRBV30 and TRBJ1-5): SQTIHQWPATLVQPVGSPLSLECTVEGTSNPNLYWYRQAAGRGLQLLFYSVGIGQISSEVPQNLSASRPQDRQFILSSKKLLLSDSGFYLCAWSAGQGINQPQHFGDGTRLSIL.

This chain uses TRBV7-2 with TRBJ1-2; 9 nucleotides line up with TRBD1. V lost 5 bases to trimming and J lost 7 bases; unmatched junction nucleotides: 5. Per germline, CDR1 SGHTA and CDR2 FQGNSA. CDR3 length: 13 residues. The CDR3 is CASSAATGGGYTF. DNA of the CDR3: TGTGCCAGCAGCGCCGCGACAGGGGGTGGCTACACCTTC. The full variable domain, rest sourced from reference TRBV7-2 and TRBJ1-2, is GAGVSQSPSNKVTEKGKDVELRCDPISGHTALYWYRQSLGQGLEFLIYFQGNSAPDKSGLPSDRFSAERTGGSVSTLTIQRTQQEDSAVYLCASSAATGGGYTFGSGTRLTVV.

The rearrangement joins TRBV30 to TRBJ1-3; D might be TRBD1 (5 bases). Looked up from germline, CDR1 is GTSNPN and CDR2 is SVGIG (reference sequence). This CDR3 contains 13 residues. V was shortened by 5 bases and J by 2 bases, with 10 bases between the two germline ends. CDR3 nucleotide sequence: TGTGCCTGGGTCAGGGCTGCTGGAAACACCATATATTTT. The encoded protein is CAWVRAAGNTIYF.

The rearrangement links TRBV6-6 to TRBJ2-1, with D perhaps matching TRBD2 (5 bases). Trimming left V 6 bases short and J 3 bases short, with 21 bases between. The germline gives CDR1 MNHNY, CDR2 SVGAGI (reference sequence). The CDR3 contains 17 residues. CDR3 sequence (DNA): TGTGCCAGCAGCCGACTACCTTCCCCTTCCTACTACAATGAGCAGTTCTTC. As protein: CASSRLPSPSYYNEQFF.

This rearrangement joins TRBV13 to TRBJ1-1; D is undetermined. The length of the CDR3 is 13 residues. The V end lost 0 bases, the J end lost 11 bases, and 13 bases lay between the germline ends. CDR1 and CDR2 from the germline V gene are PRHDT and FYEKMQ (reference sequence). CDR3 DNA sequence: TGTGCCAGCAGCTTAGGCTTTCGTGGCAGGGCTTTCTTT. This gives the protein CASSLGFRGRAFF.

J is TRBJ1-2 and V is TRBV7-9; D gene unclear. The CDR3 loop spans 12 amino acids. Trimming took 4 bases from V and 4 from J, leaving 7 bases between them. Germline V CDR1 and CDR2: SEHNR, FQNEAQ (reference sequence). CDR3 sequence: CASSSELYGYTF. The CDR3 DNA follows: TGTGCCAGCAGCTCCGAGCTCTATGGCTACACCTTC.

The J gene is TRBJ2-5, the V gene TRBV11-2, with D perhaps TRBD2 (6 bases). This CDR3 is built from 13 residues. V was pared by 2 bases and J by 7 bases, with 11 bases between. Germline-derived CDR1 and CDR2 are SGHAT and FQNNGV. The CDR3 loop is CASSLQLAGTQYF. The CDR3 DNA follows: TGTGCCAGCAGCTTACAACTAGCTGGGACCCAGTACTTC.

The CDR3 DNA sequence: TGTGCCAGCACCTCTAGCGGGGGGGCAGCCTATACGCAGTATTTT. Its protein is CASTSSGGAAYTQYF. The gene calls are TRBV25-1 and TRBJ2-3; TRBD2 matches at 12 bases. Germline-derived CDR1 and CDR2 are MGHDK and SYGVNS. The CDR3 is 15 residues long. Trimming at V came to 7 bases and at J to 7 bases, leaving 9 bases not matched to a gene.

This clone counts as medium-sized (0.01 to 0.1%). The V gene is TRBV21-1, the J gene TRBJ1-5; the D call of TRBD1 is as the table states it, not checked on the DNA. TRBV21-1 is described as a pseudogene. The CDR3 has 14 residues. CDR3 bases: TGTGCCAGCAGCGAGATCCTAGGGGTTCAGCCCCAGCATTTT. Encoded protein: CASSEILGVQPQHF.

This clone was seen a few times. This rearrangement joins TRBV12-5 to TRBJ2-7, with 14 bases that match TRBD2. The CDR3 loop spans 21 amino acids. With V trimmed by 3 bases and J by 0 bases, 16 bases remained unmatched. CDR1 is LGHNT and CDR2 is FRNRAP in the germline V gene. In nucleotides, the CDR3 is TGTGCTAGTGGTTTCAGACTAGCGGGGGGGATCTTTGAATCGATCTCCTACGAGCAGTACTTC. Its protein product is CASGFRLAGGIFESISYEQYF.

V usage is TRBV7-2 and J usage is TRBJ2-3, with D unclear. The germline V gene has CDR1 SGHTA and CDR2 FQGNSA. V was pared by 5 bases and J by 0 bases, with 6 bases between. This CDR3 has 13 residues. CDR3 sequence: CASSPTSTDTQYF. Written as DNA, the CDR3 is TGTGCCAGCAGCCCGACTAGCACAGATACGCAGTATTTT.

The chain recombines TRBV6-6 with TRBJ1-2; no clear D gene. Between the trimmed V and J ends, which lost 7 bases and 5 bases, there was a span of 17 bases. Germline CDR1 MNHNY, CDR2 SVGAGI (reference sequence). The CDR3 spans 14 residues. CDR3 loop: CASTRRATSYGYTF. The CDR3 DNA sequence: TGTGCCAGCACTCGACGGGCAACTAGTTATGGCTACACCTTC.